The T cell receptor (beta chain) under discussion was sequenced for a study of T cells and Merkel cell carcinoma outcomes. Points from the study as a whole: In Merkel cell carcinoma, repertoire and T-cell density reportedly predicted outcomes.

This clone has a handful of counts. Its specificity is not known. TCRdb's copy holds only in-frame clones and misses some; the assay was immunoSEQ multiplex PCR. The table has 5,000 to 7,500 clones, 65% to 80% seen once; the top ten hold over 11%. Sample: tumor tissue from Merkel cell carcinoma. The receptor comes from a human donor with Merkel cell carcinoma. Some clones in this sample may be carry-over from other donors' samples.

This chain's CDR3 is CASKPGAGATGGELFF. The DNA of the CDR3 is TGTGCCAGCAAACCTGGTGCCGGGGCAACTGGCGGGGAGCTGTTTTTT. The rearrangement joins TRBV7-3 to TRBJ2-2, with D possibly called TRBD1 or TRBD2 (5 bases each). The CDR3 consists of 16 residues. Germline V lookup: CDR1 SGHTA, CDR2 FQGTGA. V gave up 7 bases and J gave up 7 bases, with 22 bases separating them.